This T cell receptor beta chain was captured in a study of CD8+ T cells in alopecia areata (dated by TCRdb to 2017 to 2018). Study-level background: The treated patients took part in an open-label pilot trial in which moderate-to-severe alopecia areata was treated with oral tofacitinib at 5 to 10 mg twice daily. Tofacitinib was administered for 6 to 18 months, and 6 months of follow-up off drug were then conducted to assess delayed response and recurrence. In treated patients, disease severity was measured using the SALT score, which gives the percentage of scalp surface area affected. High-throughput TCRbeta sequencing was used to examine T cell clonal expansion in alopecia areata in both the C3H/HeJ mouse model and human patients. On the human side, TCRbeta sequencing was run on scalp tissue and on sorted CD4+ and CD8+ peripheral blood T cells from healthy controls and from alopecia areata patients with either patchy or totalis/universalis disease. Patients on tofacitinib were biopsied at baseline and after 4 and 24 weeks of treatment, and several of the patients also had a later scalp biopsy. Scalp clonality was compared across normal scalp (n=4), patchy alopecia areata scalp (n=8), and alopecia totalis/universalis scalp (n=8). RNA came from the PAXgene miRNA kit for fixed scalp, the miRNeasy kit for PBMCs, and the RNeasy kit for mouse skin. TCRbeta CDR3 regions were amplified by immunoSEQ multiplex PCR using 35 Vbeta forward and 13 Jbeta reverse primers. Results the study describes overall, beyond this receptor: Because the treated cohort was small and had just a single nonresponder, larger studies are needed to establish links between baseline CD8+ expansion and response. Unlike mouse skin, where gammadelta T cells dominate, normal human skin contains resident alphabeta T cells that get sequenced too, which complicates analysis of the scalp TCR repertoire. Compared with mice, TCR sequences shared between patients were less clear, possibly partly because of HLA diversity across the patient population. During tofacitinib treatment, many expanded lesional clones stuck around in both scalp and blood, and this persistence may partly explain why relapse happens after treatment is stopped. Compared with normal scalp, lesional scalp had higher clonality and more expanded CD8+ clones, particularly in alopecia totalis/universalis, a pattern that suggests antigenic drive. Tofacitinib significantly decreased scalp clonality and the number of expanded CD8+ clones among the top 100 scalp clones.

Library preparation was by the immunoSEQ multiplex PCR assay. RNA was extracted from all samples and reverse transcribed into cDNA as template for TCR sequencing. First-strand cDNA was synthesized with SuperScript III using a 2:1 mix of oligo-dT and random hexamers. Amplification bias was assessed with a synthetic immune receptor repertoire, and residual bias was removed computationally. Per the authors' processing: Raw reads were preprocessed for error removal, and CDR3 was defined according to IMGT conventions as running from the conserved cysteine to phenylalanine. Clonality was calculated as 1 minus Shannon entropy normalized by log2 of the number of productive unique TCRs. Scalp TCRbeta sequences were cross-referenced with sorted blood CD4 and CD8 repertoires so that the CD4 or CD8 identity of scalp clones could be inferred. TCRdb limited this immuneACCESS table to in-frame rearrangements with V and J called. A share of clones is missing; checked studies link under half to unresolved V genes, and the rest is unexplained. V and J calls and clone size are copied from that table; D and trimming were computed from the DNA. The sample table lists 110,000 to 150,000 clones, about 51% of them with a count of one. The top ten clones comprise approximately 15% of the sample.

This clone turned up a few times. No antigen is known for it. Base quality data are lacking; no much larger clone is found one base away. What this sample's time point label stands for: approximately 4 weeks on oral tofacitinib. What the treatment or condition label conveys for this sample: oral pan-JAK inhibitor, 5-10 mg twice daily. Lesional scalp punch biopsies and peripheral blood were collected from alopecia areata patients. After PBMCs were isolated by density centrifugation and stained for CD3, CD4 and CD8, a FACSAria was used to sort CD4+ and CD8+ T cells. CDR1 is given as SGHVS and CDR2 as FQNEAQ, both from the germline V gene. V loses 4 bases at its end and J loses 7 bases; junction bases beyond the gene matches: 9. The cysteine opens and the phenylalanine closes a CDR3 of 15 amino acids. The retained sequence is limited to the CDR3, 45 bases, with the frame set at the first base.

This receptor was taken from a human donor with alopecia areata. Sample: CD8+ T cells sorted from blood, taken at week 4, from a patient treated with tofacitinib. The rearrangement joined TRBV7-8 to TRBJ1-5; 8 junctional bases match TRBD1. The CDR3 region has the sequence CASSSEDRVEQPQHF. In nucleotides, the sequence is TGTGCCAGCAGCTCCGAGGACAGGGTCGAGCAGCCCCAGCATTTT.